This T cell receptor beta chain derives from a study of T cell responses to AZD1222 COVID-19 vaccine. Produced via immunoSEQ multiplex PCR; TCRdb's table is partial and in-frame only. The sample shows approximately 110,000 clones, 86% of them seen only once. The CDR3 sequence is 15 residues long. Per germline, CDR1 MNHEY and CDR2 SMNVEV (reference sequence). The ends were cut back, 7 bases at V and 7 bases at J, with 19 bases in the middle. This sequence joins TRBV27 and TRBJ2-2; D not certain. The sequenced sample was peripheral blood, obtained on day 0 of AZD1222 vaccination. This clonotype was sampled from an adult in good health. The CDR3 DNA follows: TGTGCCAGCACTACATACCCACTGAGGATCGGGGAGCTGTTTTTT. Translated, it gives CASTTYPLRIGELFF.